This passage covers 8 T cell receptor beta chains from one sample sequenced in a study of blood T cell repertoires in COVID-19. Using immunoSEQ multiplex PCR, the repertoire was profiled, and TCRdb retains in-frame clones only, with some absent. The table includes hundreds of thousands of clones, 70% to 90% detected once. The sample was PBMCs or T cells enriched from blood (not recorded which). Source of these receptors: a young man with acute COVID-19.

The chain combines TRBV6-2 or TRBV6-3 with TRBJ2-7; 8 bases agree with TRBD2. The CDR3 runs 17 residues. Germline CDR1 reads MNHEY; CDR2 reads SVGEGT. Unmatched junction bases numbered 13, after V lost 6 bases and J lost 0 bases. This chain's CDR3 is CASSRWGSGGLSYEQYF. As DNA, the CDR3 is TGTGCCAGCAGCCGATGGGGCAGCGGGGGCCTCTCCTACGAGCAGTACTTC.

V gene TRBV9 combines with J gene TRBJ1-5; TRBD1 is a possible D gene (6 bases). The CDR3 is 14 residues long. Trimming removed 4 bases at V and 7 bases at J, with 15 bases between. Looked up from germline, CDR1 is SGDLS and CDR2 is YYNGEE. The CDR3 DNA is TGTGCCAGCAGCCCAGGGGTTACTCGGCAGCCCCAGCATTTT. This translates into CASSPGVTRQPQHF.

V usage is TRBV18 and J usage is TRBJ2-7, with 11 bases matching TRBD2. V lost 2 bases, J lost 0 bases, and 6 bases stayed unmatched. This CDR3 spans 17 amino acids. Germline CDR1 is KGHSH and CDR2 is LQKENI. CDR3 coding DNA: TGTGCCAGCTCACCATCTAGCGGGGGGACGAGCTCCTACGAGCAGTACTTC. The encoded protein is CASSPSSGGTSSYEQYF.

This rearrangement joins TRBV6-6 to TRBJ2-7, with D maybe TRBD2 (5 bases). CDR3 size: 14 residues. V was cut by 0 bases and J by 6 bases, with 12 bases left in between. Germline CDR1 and CDR2: MNHNY and SVGAGI (reference sequence). Written as DNA, the CDR3 is TGTGCCAGCAGTTACTCGGAGAGAGCGGCCGAGCAGTACTTC. It yields the protein CASSYSERAAEQYF.

V gene TRBV5-4 combines with J gene TRBJ2-5; D is unclear. Germline assignment: CDR1 SGHNT and CDR2 YYREEE (reference sequence). The CDR3 totals 13 residues. Trimming stripped 2 bases from V and 4 bases from J, with 9 bases between. This CDR3 is CASSFRSGETQYF. CDR3 bases: TGTGCCAGCAGCTTTAGGTCGGGAGAGACCCAGTACTTC.

The chain couples TRBV6-5 to TRBJ2-7; 7 nucleotides line up with TRBD1. J was trimmed by 7 bases and V by 7 bases; bases with no gene match: 13. Per germline, CDR1 MNHEY and CDR2 SVGAGI. The length of the CDR3 is 14 residues. The CDR3 region has the DNA TGTGCCAGCACGTTACAGGGGTCGGGTTTTGAGCAGTACTTC. Translating it yields CASTLQGSGFEQYF.

V and J are TRBV24-1 and TRBJ1-4; 8 bases map to TRBD1. The V gene's germline CDR1 is KGHDR and CDR2 SFDVKD. This CDR3 is built from 14 residues. V lost 6 bases and J lost 4; bases outside the gene matches: 3. The CDR3 is CATSRTGYNEKLFF. In DNA form, the CDR3 reads TGTGCCACCAGTAGGACAGGGTATAATGAAAAACTGTTTTTT.

The V gene is TRBV5-6, the J gene TRBJ2-2, with TRBD1 matching over 7 bases. Losses at the gene ends were 7 bases for V and 6 bases for J; bases not matched to a gene: 6. The CDR3 is 13 amino acids. Germline CDR1 reads SGHDT; CDR2 reads YYEEEE. CDR3 amino acids: CASQAGGAGELFF. CDR3 in DNA: TGTGCCAGCCAGGCAGGGGGAGCCGGGGAGCTGTTTTTT.